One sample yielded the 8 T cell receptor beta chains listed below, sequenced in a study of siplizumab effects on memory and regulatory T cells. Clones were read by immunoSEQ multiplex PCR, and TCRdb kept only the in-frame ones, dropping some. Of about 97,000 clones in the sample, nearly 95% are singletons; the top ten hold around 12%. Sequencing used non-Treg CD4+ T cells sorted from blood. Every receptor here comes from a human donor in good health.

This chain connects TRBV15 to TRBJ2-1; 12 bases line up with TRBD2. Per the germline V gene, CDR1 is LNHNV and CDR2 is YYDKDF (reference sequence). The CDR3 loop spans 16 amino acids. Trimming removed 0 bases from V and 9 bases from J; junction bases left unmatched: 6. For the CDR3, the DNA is TGTGCCACCAGCAGAGAGAGACTAGCGGGAGTTGGTGAGCAGTTCTTC. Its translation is CATSRERLAGVGEQFF.

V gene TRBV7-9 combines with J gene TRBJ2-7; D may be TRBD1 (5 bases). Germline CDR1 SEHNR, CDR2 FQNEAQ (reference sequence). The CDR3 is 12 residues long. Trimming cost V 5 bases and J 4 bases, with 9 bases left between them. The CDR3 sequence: CASSPTEYEQYF. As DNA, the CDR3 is TGTGCCAGCAGCCCGACAGAATACGAGCAGTACTTC.

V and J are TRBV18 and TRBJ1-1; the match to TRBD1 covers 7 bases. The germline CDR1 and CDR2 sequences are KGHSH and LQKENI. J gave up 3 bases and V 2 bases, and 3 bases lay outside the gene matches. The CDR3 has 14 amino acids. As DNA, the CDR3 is TGTGCCAGCTCACCATACAGGGGAGACACTGAAGCTTTCTTT. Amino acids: CASSPYRGDTEAFF.

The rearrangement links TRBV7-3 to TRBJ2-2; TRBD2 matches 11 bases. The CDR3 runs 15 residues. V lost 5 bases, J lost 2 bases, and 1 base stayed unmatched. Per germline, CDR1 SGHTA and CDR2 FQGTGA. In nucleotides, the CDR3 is TGTGCCAGCAGCCGACTAGCGGGAAACACCGGGGAGCTGTTTTTT. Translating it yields CASSRLAGNTGELFF. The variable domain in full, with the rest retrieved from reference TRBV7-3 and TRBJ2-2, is GAGVSQTPSNKVTEKGKYVELRCDPISGHTALYWYRQSLGQGPEFLIYFQGTGAADDSGLPNDRFFAVRPEGSVSTLKIQRTERGDSAVYLCASSRLAGNTGELFFGEGSRLTVL.

CDR3 sequence (DNA): TGTGCCAGCAGCTCGGAGAGGTCCTACGAGCAGTACTTC. Protein product: CASSSERSYEQYF. J is TRBJ2-7 and V is TRBV5-6; no reliable D call. Germline V gene sequence: CDR1 SGHDT, CDR2 YYEEEE. This CDR3 contains 13 residues. V lost 3 bases and J 1 base, leaving 8 bases between the germline ends.

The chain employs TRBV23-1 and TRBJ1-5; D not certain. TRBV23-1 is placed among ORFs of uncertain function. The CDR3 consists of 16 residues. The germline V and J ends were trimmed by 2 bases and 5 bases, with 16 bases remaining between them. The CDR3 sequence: CASSQQLVFGYQPQHF. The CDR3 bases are TGCGCCAGCAGTCAACAACTCGTTTTCGGATATCAGCCCCAGCATTTT.

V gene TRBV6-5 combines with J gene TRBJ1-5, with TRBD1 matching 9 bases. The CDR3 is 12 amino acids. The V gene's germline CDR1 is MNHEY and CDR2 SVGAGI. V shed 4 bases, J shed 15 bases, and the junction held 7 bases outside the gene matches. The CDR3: CASSSGTGRWHF. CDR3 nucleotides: TGTGCCAGCAGTTCCGGGACAGGGCGCTGGCATTTT.

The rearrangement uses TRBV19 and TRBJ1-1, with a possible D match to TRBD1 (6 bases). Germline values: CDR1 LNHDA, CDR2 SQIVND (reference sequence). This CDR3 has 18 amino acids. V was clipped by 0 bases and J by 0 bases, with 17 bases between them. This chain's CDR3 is CASSIDPATGNLNTEAFF. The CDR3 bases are TGTGCCAGTAGTATAGATCCCGCAACAGGGAACTTGAACACTGAAGCTTTCTTT.